This passage covers 20 T cell receptor beta chains from one sample sequenced in a study of human CD8 memory T cell subsets. Production of TCR beta libraries used UMI-labeled 5' RACE as the method. No DNA is given; TCRdb re-called the 5' RACE reads and lists each CDR3 protein once. The sample data list around 11,000 distinct CDR3 sequences. Sequences were obtained from CD8+ T cells from PBMCs. Receptors originate from a human donor in good health.

Measured by frequency, this clonotype is medium-sized. The V and J genes are TRBV7-9 and TRBJ1-4; TCRdb indicates TRBD1, and absent DNA this call remains unverified. The germline V gene has CDR1 SEHNR and CDR2 FQNEAQ (reference sequence). This CDR3 spans 15 amino acids. The chain's CDR3 is CASSEGATTNEKLFF.

The chain couples TRBV7-9 to TRBJ2-7; TCRdb indicates TRBD1, and absent DNA this call remains unverified. Germline loops: CDR1 SEHNR, CDR2 FQNEAQ (reference sequence). The CDR3 extends over 13 amino acids. The CDR3 reads CAERDSDSYEQYF.

The rearrangement uses TRBV27 and TRBJ2-7. This CDR3 is built from 14 residues. The germline V gene has CDR1 MNHEY and CDR2 SMNVEV (reference sequence). CDR3 region: CASSISQPFYEQYF.

This clonotype is deemed medium-sized by its frequency. The chain uses TRBV29-1 and TRBJ2-3; no DNA is available, so the TRBD1 call from TCRdb remains unchecked. Germline CDR1 is SQVTM and CDR2 is ANQGSEA. There are 13 residues in the CDR3. This chain's CDR3 is CSVGGGFTDTQYF.

The gene calls are TRBV7-9 and TRBJ2-1; as DNA is missing, the TRBD2 call by TCRdb cannot be tested. Germline V CDR1 and CDR2: SEHNR, FQNEAQ (reference sequence). The length of the CDR3 is 16 residues. The CDR3 protein is CASSRGRAGAYNEQFF.

The J gene is TRBJ2-3, the V gene TRBV10-1; TCRdb's D call, TRBD2, is unchecked because there is no DNA. The CDR3 length is 17 residues. Germline CDR1 WNHNN, CDR2 SYGVQD (reference sequence). CDR3 protein: CASSEVRSGGTTDTQYF.

V is TRBV9 and J is TRBJ1-2. This CDR3 comprises 11 residues. Germline V gene lookup returns CDR1 SGDLS and CDR2 YYNGEE. CDR3 in amino acids: CASSALGGYTF. Based on the CDR3 plus reference TRBV9 and TRBJ1-2, the full variable domain is DSGVTQTPKHLITATGQRVTLRCSPRSGDLSVYWYQQSLDQGLQFLIQYYNGEERAKGNILERFSAQQFPDLHSELNLSSLELGDSALYFCASSALGGYTFGSGTRLTVV.

The chain links TRBV28 to TRBJ2-5. The CDR3 loop spans 15 amino acids. CDR1 and CDR2 from the germline V gene are MDHEN and SYDVKM. The CDR3: CASSPFRTTLETQYF.

CDR3 loop: CASRTSGQGYTGELFF. This chain joins TRBV13 and TRBJ2-2; TCRdb selects TRBD1, and the lack of DNA leaves this call unchecked. Germline values: CDR1 PRHDT, CDR2 FYEKMQ (reference sequence). This CDR3 comprises 16 residues.

The chain uses TRBV7-6 and TRBJ2-5; TCRdb gives TRBD2 as the D gene, but with no DNA this cannot be confirmed. This CDR3 is built from 16 residues. Germline V lookup: CDR1 SGHVS, CDR2 FNYEAQ. CDR3 protein: CASSPWTSGTEETQYF.

The V gene is TRBV6-5, the J gene TRBJ2-7; the D call of TRBD1 rests on TCRdb alone, since no DNA is present to check it. The CDR3 totals 14 residues. Germline values: CDR1 MNHEY, CDR2 SVGAGI. Here the CDR3 reads CASSPRQGTYEQYF.

This rearrangement joins TRBV27 to TRBJ2-7; TCRdb's D gene call, TRBD2, goes unchecked for lack of DNA. CDR1 and CDR2 from the germline V gene are MNHEY and SMNVEV (reference sequence). This CDR3 is built from 14 residues. The CDR3 spells CASSLSSGSYEQYF.

This chain joins TRBV7-8 and TRBJ2-5; without DNA, the TCRdb call of TRBD2 cannot be checked. The CDR3 consists of 15 residues. Germline CDR1 is SGHVS and CDR2 is FQNEAQ. The CDR3 region is CASSGLAGDQETQYF.

The chain combines TRBV9 with TRBJ2-5; TCRdb gives TRBD2 as the D gene, but with no DNA this cannot be confirmed. In germline, CDR1 is SGDLS, CDR2 YYNGEE. The CDR3 has 13 residues. CDR3 amino acids: CASSSPPGETQYF.

The chain combines TRBV4-2 with TRBJ2-7. The CDR3 is made up of 13 amino acids. Germline V gene sequence: CDR1 LGHNA, CDR2 YNFKEQ. This CDR3 reads CASSLRTNNEQYF.

This rearrangement joins TRBV7-3 to TRBJ2-1; TCRdb reports TRBD1, a call that lacks DNA to check it against. CDR3 length: 14 amino acids. Germline V lookup: CDR1 SGHTA, CDR2 FQGTGA. CDR3: CASSRTVDTNEQFF.

The V call is TRBV13, the J call TRBJ1-4; TCRdb indicates TRBD1, and absent DNA this call remains unverified. CDR1 and CDR2 from the germline V gene are PRHDT and FYEKMQ (reference sequence). This CDR3 region has 16 residues. This chain's CDR3 is CASSLDPRAAREKLFF.

The chain joins TRBV9 to TRBJ2-7. CDR3 size: 13 residues. CDR1 SGDLS and CDR2 YYNGEE come from the germline V gene. The CDR3 here is CASTGEGSYEQYF.

The chain has TRBV29-1 and TRBJ1-2. CDR1 SQVTM and CDR2 ANQGSEA come from the germline V gene. The CDR3 is 13 amino acids. This chain's CDR3 is CSVEGSPGYGYTF.

V is TRBV3-1 and J is TRBJ2-7; TCRdb returns TRBD1, unconfirmable since there is no DNA. Germline lookup yields CDR1 LGHDT and CDR2 YNNKEL (reference sequence). The CDR3 runs to 17 residues. The CDR3 spells CASSHRTGTGDSYEQYF.